A selection of T cell receptor beta chains follows, all from one sample in a study of cytomegalovirus exposure and HLA in healthy donors. Repertoires were generated with immunoSEQ multiplex PCR, while TCRdb's copy carries only in-frame clones and drops some. The data show more than 15,000 clones, about 70% seen once. The sample taken for sequencing was PBMCs. Receptors originate from a man aged 18 to 29 in good health and CMV-seronegative. The CDR3 runs from the conserved cysteine through the conserved F or W. A D gene is named only where the DNA matches it firmly. Where a row states a size, it is once, few, many or the class of an expanded clone; other rows omit it.

>NA|TRBJ2-7|few|TRBV6-5
CASSPGGYEQYF
TGTGCCAGCAGCCCCGGGGGCTACGAGCAGTACTTC
>TRBD2|TRBJ2-3|NA|TRBV30
CAWSSGGTDTQYF
TGTGCCTGGAGCAGCGGGGGCACAGATACGCAGTATTTT
>NA|TRBJ1-2|NA|TRBV5-1
CASSLAGVEGYTF
TGCGCCAGCAGCTTGGCAGGGGTAGAGGGCTACACCTTC
>TRBD1|TRBJ1-1|NA|TRBV29-1
CSVFRDRGSTEAFF
TGCAGCGTGTTCCGGGACAGGGGTAGCACTGAAGCTTTCTTT
>NA|TRBJ2-3|NA|TRBV29-1
CSVDRGDTDTQYF
TGCAGCGTTGACAGGGGGGACACAGATACGCAGTATTTT
>TRBD2|TRBJ2-3|NA|TRBV29-1
CSAPLAGLTDTQYF
TGCAGCGCTCCCTTAGCGGGGCTCACAGATACGCAGTATTTT
>NA|TRBJ2-7|NA|TRBV5-6
CASSLVGSPLEQYF
TGTGCCAGCAGCTTGGTCGGGAGCCCCTTGGAGCAGTACTTC
>TRBD2|TRBJ2-7|few|TRBV25-1
CASSDSGGRIDEQYF
TGTGCCAGCAGTGATAGTGGCGGGAGGATCGACGAGCAGTACTTC
>TRBD1|TRBJ2-7|few|TRBV6-1
CASSEGPGGNEQYF
TGTGCCAGCAGTGAAGGCCCAGGGGGAAACGAGCAGTACTTC
>NA|TRBJ1-4|once|TRBV25-1
CASSDPSQSTNEKLFF
TGTGCCAGCAGTGATCCGTCGCAGTCAACTAATGAAAAACTGTTTTTT
>NA|TRBJ1-4|NA|TRBV5-6
CASSRRGDGEKLFF
TGTGCCAGCAGCCGGCGGGGGGACGGTGAAAAACTGTTTTTT
>NA|TRBJ1-4|NA|TRBV30
CAWGPLGGANEKLFF
TGTGCCTGGGGCCCCCTGGGAGGGGCTAATGAAAAACTGTTTTTT
>NA|TRBJ1-5|NA|TRBV30
CAWSAGMGQPQHF
TGTGCCTGGAGTGCAGGGATGGGCCAGCCCCAGCATTTT
>TRBD1|TRBJ1-2|NA|TRBV30
CAWSAPFTGGRVDYGYTF
TGTGCCTGGAGTGCACCCTTTACAGGGGGCAGAGTGGACTATGGCTACACCTTC
>NA|TRBJ1-5|few|TRBV30
CAWSVLRNQPQHF
TGTGCCTGGAGTGTACTCAGGAATCAGCCCCAGCATTTT
>NA|TRBJ2-5|NA|TRBV30
CACGSFETQYF
TGTGCCTGTGGGAGTTTTGAGACCCAGTACTTC
>TRBD1|TRBJ1-5|NA|TRBV4-1
CASSLTGVSNQPQHF
TGCGCCAGCAGCCTAACAGGGGTGAGCAATCAGCCCCAGCATTTT
>NA|TRBJ2-2|NA|TRBV9
CASSVQGTNTGELFF
TGTGCCAGCAGCGTACAGGGGACGAACACCGGGGAGCTGTTTTTT
>NA|TRBJ2-7|NA|TRBV30
CAWSVLVVGEQYF
TGTGCCTGGAGTGTACTAGTGGTCGGCGAGCAGTACTTC
>NA|TRBJ1-2|NA|TRBV4-1
CASSQDPGVRYGYTF
TGCGCCAGCAGCCAAGATCCGGGGGTGAGGTACGGCTACACCTTC
>NA|TRBJ2-1|NA|TRBV5-1
CASSPGNEQFF
TGCGCCAGCAGCCCCGGGAATGAGCAGTTCTTC
>TRBD1|TRBJ2-7|once|TRBV7-8
CASSSRDRAYEQYF
TGTGCCAGCAGCTCCAGGGACAGGGCTTACGAGCAGTACTTC
>NA|TRBJ2-1|NA|TRBV30
CAWSRGLGGSYNEQFF
TGTGCCTGGAGTAGGGGTCTCGGCGGCTCCTACAATGAGCAGTTCTTC
>NA|TRBJ1-2|NA|TRBV9
CASSVVSGQPTF
TGTGCCAGCAGCGTAGTTTCGGGACAACCCACCTTC
>NA|TRBJ1-2|NA|TRBV29-1
CSVDPGGSYTF
TGCAGCGTTGACCCGGGCGGGAGCTACACCTTC
>NA|TRBJ2-6|NA|TRBV30
CAWSGWLAGHLSGANVLTF
TGTGCCTGGAGTGGTTGGCTGGCAGGACACCTCTCTGGGGCCAACGTCCTGACTTTC
>TRBD1|TRBJ1-1|NA|TRBV7-9
CASSLGQGVGTEAFF
TGTGCCAGCAGCTTAGGGCAGGGGGTCGGCACTGAAGCTTTCTTT
>NA|TRBJ1-2|NA|TRBV30
CACHSQNYGYTF
TGTGCCTGTCACAGTCAAAACTATGGCTACACCTTC
>NA|TRBJ1-1|NA|TRBV6-5
CASSDGVGNTEAFF
TGTGCCAGCAGTGACGGGGTTGGAAACACTGAAGCTTTCTTT
>TRBD1|TRBJ1-4|once|TRBV6-4
CASSERGRGNEKLFF
TGTGCCAGCAGTGAAAGGGGGCGAGGGAATGAAAAACTGTTTTTT
>NA|TRBJ2-2|NA|TRBV30
CAWKVVGGTGELFF
TGTGCCTGGAAGGTCGTTGGGGGGACCGGGGAGCTGTTTTTT
>NA|TRBJ1-5|NA|TRBV29-1
CSVASGTPNQPQHF
TGCAGCGTCGCCTCCGGGACACCTAATCAGCCCCAGCATTTT
>NA|TRBJ1-2|NA|TRBV29-1
CSVEDSANYGYTF
TGCAGCGTTGAGGACAGTGCGAACTATGGCTACACCTTC
>TRBD2|TRBJ2-7|NA|TRBV2
CASTDRLAGVSEQYF
TGTGCCAGCACCGACCGACTAGCGGGAGTTAGCGAGCAGTACTTC
>NA|TRBJ1-2|medium-sized|TRBV6-6
CASSYSRGYGYTF
TGTGCCAGCAGTTACTCCAGGGGCTATGGCTACACCTTC
>NA|TRBJ1-6|NA|TRBV7-8
CASSPGLFNSPLHF
TGTGCCAGCAGCCCGGGACTCTTTAATTCACCCCTCCACTTT
>TRBD1|TRBJ1-5|NA|TRBV5-6
CASSLNSGTGVNQPQHF
TGTGCCAGCAGCCTAAATTCCGGGACAGGGGTCAATCAGCCCCAGCATTTT
>NA|TRBJ2-7|NA|TRBV30
CAWGTGYSYEQYF
TGTGCCTGGGGGACTGGATACTCCTACGAGCAGTACTTC
>NA|TRBJ1-4|few|TRBV5-6
CASSFGGRGLFF
TGTGCCAGCAGCTTTGGCGGCAGAGGACTGTTTTTT
>TRBD1|TRBJ1-2|once|TRBV5-6
CASSSGTGVGYGYTF
TGTGCCAGCAGCTCCGGAACAGGGGTCGGCTATGGCTACACCTTC
>NA|TRBJ1-5|NA|TRBV15
CATSRDIGDQPQHF
TGTGCCACCAGCAGAGATATCGGTGATCAGCCCCAGCATTTT
>NA|TRBJ2-7|NA|TRBV6-5
CASSYGGEDSSYEQYF
TGTGCCAGCAGTTACGGGGGTGAGGACAGCTCCTACGAGCAGTACTTC